These T cell receptor beta chains were read from a single sample in a study of blood T cell repertoires in COVID-19. Produced via immunoSEQ multiplex PCR; TCRdb's table is partial and in-frame only. The sample carries 100,000 to 120,000 clones, 85% to 90% recorded once. Sequenced: peripheral blood. The receptor set was obtained from a woman aged 50 to 65 with acute or convalescent COVID-19. Each CDR3 is given with its conserved first and last residue. D genes are given only for firm matches.

TRBV7-6	TRBD2	TRBJ2-2	TGTGCCAGCAGCTTAGGGACTAGCGGGACCACCGGGGAGCTGTTTTTT	CASSLGTSGTTGELFF
TRBV6-5	-	TRBJ2-7	TGTGCCAGCAGCAAACTATACGAGCAGTACTTC	CASSKLYEQYF
TRBV19	-	TRBJ1-5	TGTGCCAGTAGTCCCCGGGATCAGTCCCAGCATTTT	CASSPRDQSQHF
TRBV25-1	TRBD2	TRBJ2-7	TGTGCCAGCAGTGAATCTGGCGGGAGGAACGAGCAGTACTTC	CASSESGGRNEQYF
TRBV7-2	-	TRBJ1-2	TGTGCCAGCAGCTCGAGACAGTTTAAGAACTATGGCTACACCTTC	CASSSRQFKNYGYTF
TRBV28	-	TRBJ2-7	TGTGCCAGCAGTTATTCCAGGGTGGGCTACGAGCAGTACTTC	CASSYSRVGYEQYF
TRBV5-4	TRBD2	TRBJ2-1	TGTGCCAGCAGTCCCGGGACTAGCGGGAGAGGCAATGAGCAGTTCTTC	CASSPGTSGRGNEQFF
TRBV12-3/TRBV12-4	-	TRBJ1-2	TGTGCCAGCAGTTTGAGTGACTATGGCTACACCTTC	CASSLSDYGYTF
TRBV6-5	-	TRBJ1-1	TGTGCCAGCAGCCGACAGAGCATGAACACTGAAGCTTTCTTT	CASSRQSMNTEAFF
TRBV5-1	TRBD2	TRBJ2-7	TGCGCCAGCAGTTCGGGAGGGGGACAAGGCTACGAGCAGTACTTC	CASSSGGGQGYEQYF
TRBV19	TRBD1	TRBJ2-7	TGTGCCAGTAGGCTCAACAGGGGAGAGAGCGAGCAGTACTTC	CASRLNRGESEQYF